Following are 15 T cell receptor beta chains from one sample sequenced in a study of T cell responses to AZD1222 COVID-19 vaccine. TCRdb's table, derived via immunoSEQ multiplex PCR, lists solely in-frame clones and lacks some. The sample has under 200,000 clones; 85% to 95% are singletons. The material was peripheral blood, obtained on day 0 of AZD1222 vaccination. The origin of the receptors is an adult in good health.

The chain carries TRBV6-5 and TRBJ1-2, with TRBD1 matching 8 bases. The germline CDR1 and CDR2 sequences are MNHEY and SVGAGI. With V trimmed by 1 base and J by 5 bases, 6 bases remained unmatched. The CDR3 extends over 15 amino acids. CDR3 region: CASSYLTGAGYGYTF. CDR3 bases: TGTGCCAGCAGTTACTTGACAGGGGCCGGGTATGGCTACACCTTC.

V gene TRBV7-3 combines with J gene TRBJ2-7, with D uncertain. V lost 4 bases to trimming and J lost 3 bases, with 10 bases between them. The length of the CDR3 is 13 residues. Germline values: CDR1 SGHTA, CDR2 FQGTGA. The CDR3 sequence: CASSSSMLYEQYF. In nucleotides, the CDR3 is TGTGCCAGCAGCTCAAGTATGCTCTACGAGCAGTACTTC.

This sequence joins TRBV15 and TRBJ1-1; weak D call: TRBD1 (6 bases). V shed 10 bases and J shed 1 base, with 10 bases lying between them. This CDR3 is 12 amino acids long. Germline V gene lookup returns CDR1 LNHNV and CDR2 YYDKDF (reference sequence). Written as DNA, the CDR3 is TGTGCCATCGGGACACCGAACACTGAAGCTTTCTTT. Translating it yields CAIGTPNTEAFF.

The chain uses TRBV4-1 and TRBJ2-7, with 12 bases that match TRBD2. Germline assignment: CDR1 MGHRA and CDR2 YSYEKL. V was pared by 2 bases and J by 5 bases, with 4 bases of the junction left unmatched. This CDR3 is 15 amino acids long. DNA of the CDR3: TGCGCCAGCAGCCAAAAGACTAGCGGGAGCGACGAGCAGTACTTC. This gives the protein CASSQKTSGSDEQYF.

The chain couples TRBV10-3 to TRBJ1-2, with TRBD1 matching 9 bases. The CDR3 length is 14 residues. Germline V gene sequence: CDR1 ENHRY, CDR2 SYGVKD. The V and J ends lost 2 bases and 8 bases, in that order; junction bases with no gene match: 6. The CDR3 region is CAISEIRTGDGYTF. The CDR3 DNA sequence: TGTGCCATCAGTGAGATAAGGACAGGGGACGGCTACACCTTC.

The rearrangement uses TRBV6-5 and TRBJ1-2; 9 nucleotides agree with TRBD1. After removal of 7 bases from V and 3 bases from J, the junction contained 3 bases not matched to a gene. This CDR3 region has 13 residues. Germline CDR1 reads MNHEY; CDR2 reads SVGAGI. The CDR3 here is CASMGDRDYGYTF. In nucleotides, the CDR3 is TGTGCCAGCATGGGGGACAGGGACTATGGCTACACCTTC.

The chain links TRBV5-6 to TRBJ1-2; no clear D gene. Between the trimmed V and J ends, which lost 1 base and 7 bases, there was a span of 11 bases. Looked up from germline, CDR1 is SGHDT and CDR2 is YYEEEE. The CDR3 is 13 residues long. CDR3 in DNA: TGTGCCAGCAGCTTGTGGTCGGGGAGTGGCTACACCTTC. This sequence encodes CASSLWSGSGYTF.

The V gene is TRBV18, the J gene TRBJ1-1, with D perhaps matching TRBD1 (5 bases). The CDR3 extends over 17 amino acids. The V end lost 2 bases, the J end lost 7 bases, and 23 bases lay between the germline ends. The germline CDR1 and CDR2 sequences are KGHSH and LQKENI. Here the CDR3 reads CASSPLGTGVGVSEAFF. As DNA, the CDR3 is TGTGCCAGCTCACCATTGGGGACGGGTGTTGGTGTAAGTGAAGCTTTCTTT.

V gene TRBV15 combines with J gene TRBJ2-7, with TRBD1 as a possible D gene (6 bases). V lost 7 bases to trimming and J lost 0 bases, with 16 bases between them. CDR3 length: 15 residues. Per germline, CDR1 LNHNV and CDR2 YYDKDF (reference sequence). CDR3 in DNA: TGTGCCACCAACCCAGGGGTAGGGGCCTCCTACGAGCAGTACTTC. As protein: CATNPGVGASYEQYF.

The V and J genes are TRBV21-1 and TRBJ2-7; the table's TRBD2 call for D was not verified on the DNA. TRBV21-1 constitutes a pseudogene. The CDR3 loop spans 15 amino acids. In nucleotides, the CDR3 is TGTGCCAGCGGAGGGACTAGCGGGAGTACCTACGAGCAGTACTTC. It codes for CASGGTSGSTYEQYF.

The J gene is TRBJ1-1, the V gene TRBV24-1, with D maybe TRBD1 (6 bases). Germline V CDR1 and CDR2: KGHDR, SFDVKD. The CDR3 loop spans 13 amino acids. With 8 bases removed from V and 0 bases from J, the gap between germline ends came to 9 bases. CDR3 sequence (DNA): TGTGCCACCACGGACAGTATGAACACTGAAGCTTTCTTT. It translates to CATTDSMNTEAFF.

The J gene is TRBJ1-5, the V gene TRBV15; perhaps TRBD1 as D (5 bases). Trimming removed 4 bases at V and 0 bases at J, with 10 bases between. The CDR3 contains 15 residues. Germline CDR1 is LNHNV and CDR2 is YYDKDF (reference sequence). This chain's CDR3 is CATSIGASSNQPQHF. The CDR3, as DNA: TGTGCCACCAGCATCGGGGCCTCTAGCAATCAGCCCCAGCATTTT.

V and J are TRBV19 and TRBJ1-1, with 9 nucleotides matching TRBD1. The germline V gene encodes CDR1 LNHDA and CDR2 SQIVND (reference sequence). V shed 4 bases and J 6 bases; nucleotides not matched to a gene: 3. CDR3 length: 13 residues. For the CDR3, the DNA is TGTGCCAGTAGTAACAGGGGGCGCGCTGAAGCTTTCTTT. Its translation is CASSNRGRAEAFF.

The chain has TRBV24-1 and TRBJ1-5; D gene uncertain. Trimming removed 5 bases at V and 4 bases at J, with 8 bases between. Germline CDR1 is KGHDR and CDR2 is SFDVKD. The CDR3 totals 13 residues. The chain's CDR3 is CATSVRSNQPQHF. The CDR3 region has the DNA TGTGCCACCAGTGTCCGCAGTAATCAGCCCCAGCATTTT.

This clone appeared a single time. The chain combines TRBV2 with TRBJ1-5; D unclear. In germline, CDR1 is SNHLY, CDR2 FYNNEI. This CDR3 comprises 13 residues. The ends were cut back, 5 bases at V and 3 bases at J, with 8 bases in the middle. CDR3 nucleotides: TGTGCCAGCAGTCGCCAGGTCAATCAGCCCCAGCATTTT. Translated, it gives CASSRQVNQPQHF.